The clone carrying this TCR beta chain was seen only a few times. What it binds is unknown. The source of the sample is a study of T-cell memory formation after mild COVID-19. In the study overall: Largely donor-specific TCR clusters were found.

Study-wide findings and caveats: From day 15 to 85, contracting clones were balanced between CD4 and CD8, whereas later expanders leaned toward CD4+.

From the 5' RACE reads, TCRdb called clonotypes with MiXCR, one entry per CDR3 protein. The sample carries some 450,000 distinct CDR3 sequences, 20% recorded once. Source material: PBMCs or a T cell subset sorted from them (not recorded which). The clonotype originates from an adult woman who had mild COVID-19 (a few samples of this study predate the infection). Cell type and time point are not known.

CDR3 in amino acids: CASSPPGALNTEAFF. CDR3 sequence (DNA): TGTGCCAGCAGCCCACCGGGGGCCCTGAACACTGAAGCTTTCTTT. The chain employs TRBV11-1 and TRBJ1-1; a possible D gene is TRBD1 (6 bases). The germline V and J ends were trimmed by 5 bases and 0 bases, with 13 bases remaining between them. Germline CDR1 is SGHAT and CDR2 is FQDESV (reference sequence). The CDR3 consists of 15 residues.